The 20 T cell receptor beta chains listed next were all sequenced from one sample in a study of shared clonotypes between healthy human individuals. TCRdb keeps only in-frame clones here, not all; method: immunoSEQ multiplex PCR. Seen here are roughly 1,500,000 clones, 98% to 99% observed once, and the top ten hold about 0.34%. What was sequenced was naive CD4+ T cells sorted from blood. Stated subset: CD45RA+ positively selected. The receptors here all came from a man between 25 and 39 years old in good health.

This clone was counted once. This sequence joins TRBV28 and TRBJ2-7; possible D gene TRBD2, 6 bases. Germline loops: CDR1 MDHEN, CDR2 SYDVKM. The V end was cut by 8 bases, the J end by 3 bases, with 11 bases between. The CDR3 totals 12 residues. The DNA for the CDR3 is TGTGCCAGCGGCCGGGACTTCTACGAGCAGTACTTC. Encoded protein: CASGRDFYEQYF.

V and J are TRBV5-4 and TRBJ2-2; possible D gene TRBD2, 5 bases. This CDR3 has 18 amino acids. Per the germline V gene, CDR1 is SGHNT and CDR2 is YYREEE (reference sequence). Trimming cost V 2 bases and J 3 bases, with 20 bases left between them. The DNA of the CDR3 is TGTGCCAGCAGCTTAGGACCCCTGCAAGCGGCCTACACCGGGGAGCTGTTTTTT. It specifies CASSLGPLQAAYTGELFF.

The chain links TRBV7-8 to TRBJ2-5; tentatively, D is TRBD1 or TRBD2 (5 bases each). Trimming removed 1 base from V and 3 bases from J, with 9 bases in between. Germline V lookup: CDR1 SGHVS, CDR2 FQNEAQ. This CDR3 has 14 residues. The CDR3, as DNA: TGTGCCAGCAGCTTAGTCGGGGCAGAAGAGACCCAGTACTTC. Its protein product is CASSLVGAEETQYF.

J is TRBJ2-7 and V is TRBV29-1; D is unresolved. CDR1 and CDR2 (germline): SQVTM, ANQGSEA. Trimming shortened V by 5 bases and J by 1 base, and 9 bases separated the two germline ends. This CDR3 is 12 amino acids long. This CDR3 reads CSVLADSYEQYF. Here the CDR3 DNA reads TGCAGCGTTTTGGCAGATTCCTACGAGCAGTACTTC.

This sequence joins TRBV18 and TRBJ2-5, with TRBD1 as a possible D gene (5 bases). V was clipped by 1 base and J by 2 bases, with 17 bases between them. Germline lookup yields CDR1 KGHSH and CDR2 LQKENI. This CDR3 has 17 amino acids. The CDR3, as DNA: TGTGCCAGCTCACCACAACTCCAGGGCCTGGGTCAAGAGACCCAGTACTTC. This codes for CASSPQLQGLGQETQYF.

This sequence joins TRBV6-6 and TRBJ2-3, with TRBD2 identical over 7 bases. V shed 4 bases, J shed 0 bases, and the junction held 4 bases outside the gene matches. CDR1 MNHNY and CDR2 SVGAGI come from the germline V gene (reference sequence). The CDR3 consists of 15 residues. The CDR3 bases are TGTGCCAGCAGTTTCCCTAGCGGCAGCACAGATACGCAGTATTTT. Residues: CASSFPSGSTDTQYF.

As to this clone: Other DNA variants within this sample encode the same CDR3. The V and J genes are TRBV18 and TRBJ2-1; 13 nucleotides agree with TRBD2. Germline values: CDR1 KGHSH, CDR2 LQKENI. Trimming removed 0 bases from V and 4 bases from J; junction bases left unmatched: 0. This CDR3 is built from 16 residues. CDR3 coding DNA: TGTGCCAGCTCACCACCGGGACTAGCGGGATACAATGAGCAGTTCTTC. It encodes CASSPPGLAGYNEQFF.

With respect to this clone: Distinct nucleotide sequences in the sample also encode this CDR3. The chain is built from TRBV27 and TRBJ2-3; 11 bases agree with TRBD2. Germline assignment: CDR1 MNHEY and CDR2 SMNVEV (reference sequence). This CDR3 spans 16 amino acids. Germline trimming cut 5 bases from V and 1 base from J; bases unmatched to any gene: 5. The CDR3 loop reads CASSLTSGRGTDTQYF. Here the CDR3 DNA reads TGTGCCAGCAGTCTAACTAGCGGGAGAGGCACAGATACGCAGTATTTT.

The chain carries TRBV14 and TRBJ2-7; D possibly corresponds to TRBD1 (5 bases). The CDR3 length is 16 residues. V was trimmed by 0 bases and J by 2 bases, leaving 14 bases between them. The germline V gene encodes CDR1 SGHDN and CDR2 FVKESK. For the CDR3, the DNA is TGTGCCAGCAGCCAAGACAGCAGGGTTAAAGCCTACGAGCAGTACTTC. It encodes CASSQDSRVKAYEQYF.

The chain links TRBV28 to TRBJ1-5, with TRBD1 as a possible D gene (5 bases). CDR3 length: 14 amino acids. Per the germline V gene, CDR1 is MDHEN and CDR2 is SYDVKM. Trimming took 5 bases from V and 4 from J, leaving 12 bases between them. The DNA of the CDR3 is TGTGCCAGCAGTCCGGGGAGGGGTAATCAGCCCCAGCATTTT. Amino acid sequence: CASSPGRGNQPQHF.

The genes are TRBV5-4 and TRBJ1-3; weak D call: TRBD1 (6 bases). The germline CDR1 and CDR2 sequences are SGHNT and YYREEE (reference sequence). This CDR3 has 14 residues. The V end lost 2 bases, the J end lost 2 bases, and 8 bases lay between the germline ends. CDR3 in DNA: TGTGCCAGCAGCTTACAGGGTACTGGAAACACCATATATTTT. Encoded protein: CASSLQGTGNTIYF.

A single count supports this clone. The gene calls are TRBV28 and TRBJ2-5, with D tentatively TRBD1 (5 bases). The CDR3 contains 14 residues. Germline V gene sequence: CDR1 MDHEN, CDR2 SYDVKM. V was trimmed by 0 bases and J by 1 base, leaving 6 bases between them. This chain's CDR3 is CASSLWDTQETQYF. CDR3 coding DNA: TGTGCCAGCAGTTTATGGGACACCCAAGAGACCCAGTACTTC.

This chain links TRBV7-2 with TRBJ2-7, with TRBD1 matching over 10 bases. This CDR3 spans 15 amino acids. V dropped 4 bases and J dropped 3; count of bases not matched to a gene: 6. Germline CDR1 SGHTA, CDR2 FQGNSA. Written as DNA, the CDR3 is TGTGCCAGCAGCTCCCGACAGGGGGCAAACTACGAGCAGTACTTC. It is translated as CASSSRQGANYEQYF.

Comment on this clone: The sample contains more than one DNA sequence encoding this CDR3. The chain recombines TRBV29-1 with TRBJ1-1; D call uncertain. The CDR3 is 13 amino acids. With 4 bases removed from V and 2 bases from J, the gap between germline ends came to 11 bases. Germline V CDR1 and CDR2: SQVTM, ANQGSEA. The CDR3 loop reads CSVGGRLNTEAFF. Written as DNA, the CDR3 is TGCAGCGTTGGAGGCCGGCTAAACACTGAAGCTTTCTTT.

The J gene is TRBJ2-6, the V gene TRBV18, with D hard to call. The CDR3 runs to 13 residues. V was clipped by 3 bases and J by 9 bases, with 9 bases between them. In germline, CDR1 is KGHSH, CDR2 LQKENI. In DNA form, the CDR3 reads TGTGCCAGCTCACCGTCGGGTTTCAACGTCCTGACTTTC. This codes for CASSPSGFNVLTF.

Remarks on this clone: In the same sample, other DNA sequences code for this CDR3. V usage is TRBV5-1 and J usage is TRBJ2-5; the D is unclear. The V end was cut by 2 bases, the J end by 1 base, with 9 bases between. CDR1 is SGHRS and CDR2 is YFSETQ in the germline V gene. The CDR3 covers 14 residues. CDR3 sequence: CASSFGQSQETQYF. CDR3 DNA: TGCGCCAGCAGCTTCGGTCAGTCCCAAGAGACCCAGTACTTC.

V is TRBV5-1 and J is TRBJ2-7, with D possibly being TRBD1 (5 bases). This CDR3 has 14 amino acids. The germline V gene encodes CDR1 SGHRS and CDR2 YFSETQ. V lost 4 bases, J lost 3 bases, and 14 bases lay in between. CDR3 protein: CASSGDRLFYEQYF. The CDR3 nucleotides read TGCGCCAGCAGCGGCGACAGATTATTCTACGAGCAGTACTTC.

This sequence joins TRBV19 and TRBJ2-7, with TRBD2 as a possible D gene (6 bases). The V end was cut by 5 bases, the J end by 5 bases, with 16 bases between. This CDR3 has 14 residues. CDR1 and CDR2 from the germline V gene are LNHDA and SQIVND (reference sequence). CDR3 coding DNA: TGTGCCAGTAGTCCCCCGGGAGATCTAGACGAGCAGTACTTC. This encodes CASSPPGDLDEQYF.

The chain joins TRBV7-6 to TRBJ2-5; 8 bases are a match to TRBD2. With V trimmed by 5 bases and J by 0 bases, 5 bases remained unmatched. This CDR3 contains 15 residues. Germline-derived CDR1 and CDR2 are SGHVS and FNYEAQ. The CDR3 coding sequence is TGTGCCAGCAGCCAGGGACTAGGGTACCAAGAGACCCAGTACTTC. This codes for CASSQGLGYQETQYF.

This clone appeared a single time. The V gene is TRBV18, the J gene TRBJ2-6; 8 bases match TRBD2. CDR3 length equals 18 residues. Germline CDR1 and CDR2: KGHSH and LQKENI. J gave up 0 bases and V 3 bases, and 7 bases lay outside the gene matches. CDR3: CASSPLAGGDSGANVLTF. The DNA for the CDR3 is TGTGCCAGCTCACCCCTAGCGGGCGGAGACTCTGGGGCCAACGTCCTGACTTTC.